The clone carrying this TCR beta chain was seen a few times. Antigen unknown. The read halts 3 residues ahead of the CDR3 end, with the missing end drawn from the germline J gene. The record originates from a study of T cell clonality in common variable immunodeficiency. Patients had low serum IgG, IgA and/or IgM and specific antibody deficiency. Aged roughly 8 to 65 years, CVID subjects averaged approximately 36 years old. Study-level points and caveats: Authors noted CVID clonality's cause needs subpopulation repertoire sequencing. In common variable immunodeficiency, TCR beta chains reportedly carried fewer deletions and N-nucleotide insertions.

CVID and control samples used equivalent genomic DNA input. Assay used: immunoSEQ multiplex PCR; TCRdb lists only in-frame clones, some missing. The sample is made up of about 25,000 clones, none counted only once. CDR3 length: 14 residues. Germline assignment: CDR1 SGHVS and CDR2 FQNEAQ. The sequenced sample consisted of peripheral blood mononuclear cells. The source is a human donor with common variable immunodeficiency. V and J are TRBV7-8 and TRBJ1-2; TRBD1 might be the D (5 bases). The DNA read from the CDR3 is TGTGCCAGCAGCTTAGCGACAGTAACCTTGGGC. As protein: CASSLATVTLG. The entire CDR3 sequence reads CASSLATVTLGYTF.